These 5 T cell receptor beta chains were all obtained from the same sample, sequenced in a study of T-cell memory formation after mild COVID-19. TCRdb re-called the 5' RACE reads with MiXCR, one entry per CDR3 protein. The table shows about 400,000 distinct CDR3 sequences, with approximately 15% occurring only once. Material: PBMCs or a T cell subset sorted from them (not recorded which). These receptors were obtained from a young man who had mild COVID-19 (a few samples of this study predate the infection). Cell type and time point are not known.

J is TRBJ1-1 and V is TRBV18; D is uncertain. The V gene's germline CDR1 is KGHSH and CDR2 LQKENI. V was trimmed by 4 bases and J by 3 bases, leaving 9 bases between them. The CDR3 is made up of 13 amino acids. The CDR3 DNA is TGTGCCAGCTCACAGGGAACGGACACTGAAGCTTTCTTT. This translates into CASSQGTDTEAFF.

This clonotype was picked up a small number of times. The chain has TRBV6-2 or TRBV6-3 and TRBJ1-2, with D perhaps matching TRBD1 (5 bases). V was shortened by 6 bases and J by 6 bases, with 14 bases between the two germline ends. The CDR3 is 13 residues long. The V gene's germline CDR1 is MNHEY and CDR2 SVGEGT. The CDR3 region has the DNA TGTGCCAGCAGGAAAGACAGTCCTGATGGCTACACCTTC. This gives the protein CASRKDSPDGYTF.

This clonotype showed up just a few times. The chain carries TRBV5-1 and TRBJ2-7; the D gene is possibly TRBD1 (6 bases). V was pared by 0 bases and J by 3 bases, with 16 bases between. This CDR3 has 16 residues. CDR1 and CDR2 from the germline V gene are SGHRS and YFSETQ. CDR3 bases: TGCGCCAGCAGCTTGGGGGGGCTACCCAACCTCTACGAGCAGTACGTC. It encodes CASSLGGLPNLYEQYV.

This chain connects TRBV4-2 to TRBJ2-3; weak D call: TRBD2 (5 bases). Germline CDR1 LGHNA, CDR2 YNFKEQ. Trimming removed 1 base from V and 4 bases from J, with 18 bases in between. The CDR3 runs 17 residues. Written as DNA, the CDR3 is TGTGCCAGCAGCCAAGTAGAGGCACAAGCGGCGTCAGATACGCAGTATTTT. It is translated as CASSQVEAQAASDTQYF.

V and J are TRBV24-1 and TRBJ2-5; the match to TRBD1 covers 11 bases. CDR1 is KGHDR, CDR2 SFDVKD, per germline. J gave up 1 base and V 5 bases, and 5 bases lay outside the gene matches. This CDR3 has 16 amino acids. CDR3 protein: CATSGSGTGGQETQYF. The CDR3 DNA sequence: TGTGCCACCAGTGGCTCCGGGACAGGGGGCCAAGAGACCCAGTACTTC.